The T cell receptor (beta chain) described here comes from a study of shared clonotypes between healthy human individuals. On the study more broadly: Three CD4 naive, three CD4 memory, two CD8 naive and one CD8 memory plate were used per donor.

Sequencing used immunoSEQ multiplex PCR; TCRdb keeps in-frame clones, though not all of them. This table has roughly 550,000 clones, around 95% appearing once. The CDR3 is made up of 14 amino acids. The V segment lost 5 bases and the J segment 2 bases; nucleotides outside the gene matches: 5. Germline-derived CDR1 and CDR2 are LNHDA and SQIVND (reference sequence). Broader study findings: Though the depth was large, rarefaction showed that sorted-subset sequencing was incomplete. Against clonotypes common to all four donors, non-shared ones had lower generation probabilities.

Concerning this clone itself: Its antigen remains unidentified. This sample also contains other DNA sequences that code for the same CDR3.

CD8 cells classed as naive were CD45RO-negative and positively selected for CCR7, excluding terminally differentiated effector memory CD45RA+ cells. J is TRBJ2-7 and V is TRBV19; 8 bases are a match to TRBD1. The receptor was isolated from a woman aged 25 to 45 in good health. Sequencing was performed on naive CD8+ T cells sorted from blood. The CDR3 region has the DNA TGTGCCAGTAGTGCTGGACAGGGACCCTACGAGCAGTACTTC. It codes for CASSAGQGPYEQYF.